Below are 6 T cell receptor beta chains sequenced from a single sample in a study of neurological immune-mediated disorders. MiXCR, applied by TCRdb to the 5' RACE reads, yields one record per CDR3 protein. The repertoire includes approximately 50,000 distinct CDR3 sequences, about 3% of them detected once, and approximately 6.3% sits in the top ten. Sequenced sample: PBMCs. The receptors stem from a man aged 35 to 55 with multiple sclerosis.

In this sample, this clonotype turned up many times. The chain has TRBV7-3 and TRBJ2-1, with 15 bases identical to TRBD2. CDR3 length: 19 residues. From germline, CDR1 is SGHTA and CDR2 FQGTGA. V lost 4 bases, J lost 1 base, and 8 bases stayed unmatched. The CDR3 sequence: CASSSPRTSGGDSYNEQFF. In nucleotides, the CDR3 is TGTGCCAGCAGCTCTCCCCGGACTAGCGGGGGGGATTCCTACAATGAGCAGTTCTTC.

At least ten counts were recorded for this clonotype. V is TRBV2 and J is TRBJ2-5, with TRBD2 as a possible D gene (5 bases). The CDR3 consists of 13 residues. CDR1 SNHLY and CDR2 FYNNEI come from the germline V gene. The ends were cut back, 4 bases at V and 2 bases at J, with 8 bases in the middle. CDR3 residues: CASSGDYQETQYF. Here the CDR3 DNA reads TGTGCCAGCAGTGGAGACTATCAAGAGACCCAGTACTTC.

This clonotype was detected ten times or more. The genes are TRBV14 and TRBJ1-1; 11 bases are a match to TRBD1. Per the germline V gene, CDR1 is SGHDN and CDR2 is FVKESK. V was pared by 5 bases and J by 11 bases, with 1 base of the junction left unmatched. The CDR3 extends over 11 amino acids. This CDR3 is CASSGQGAAFF. CDR3 DNA: TGTGCCAGCAGCGGACAGGGGGCGGCTTTCTTT.

This clonotype has ten or more counts. The rearrangement joins TRBV2 to TRBJ1-6, with 8 bases fitting TRBD1. Germline V gives CDR1 SNHLY, CDR2 FYNNEI. The CDR3 is 15 amino acids. J gave up 8 bases and V 4 bases, and 7 bases lay outside the gene matches. The CDR3 DNA sequence: TGTGCCAGCAGTGGACGGACAGGGCTGGATTCACCCCTCCACTTT. Translation: CASSGRTGLDSPLHF.

This clonotype was observed at least ten times. The chain joins TRBV7-3 to TRBJ2-3, with 13 bases aligning to TRBD2. Germline loops: CDR1 SGHTA, CDR2 FQGTGA. The CDR3 loop spans 15 amino acids. After removal of 9 bases from V and 6 bases from J, the junction contained 9 bases not matched to a gene. This CDR3 is CASATSGGTRDTQYF. CDR3 coding DNA: TGTGCCAGTGCGACTAGCGGGGGGACACGCGATACGCAGTATTTT.

This clonotype was counted a few times. The chain employs TRBV20-1 and TRBJ2-1; tentatively, D is TRBD2 (6 bases). This CDR3 contains 15 residues. Germline CDR1 is DFQATT and CDR2 is SNEGSKA (reference sequence). Deletions cut 5 bases from V and 6 bases from J, with 20 bases between. CDR3 sequence: CSADSGTRIRNEQFF. CDR3 sequence (DNA): TGCAGTGCTGACTCTGGGACTCGAATACGCAATGAGCAGTTCTTC.